This T cell receptor (beta chain) was sequenced during a study of regulatory T cells in long-lasting Graves disease. Study background: Antithyroid drug intake by newly diagnosed Graves' patients had lasted under 3 months.

iRepertoire HTBI primers and Arm-PCR of CDR3 regions built TCR beta libraries. From the multiplex PCR reads, TCRdb called clonotypes with MiXCR, one entry per CDR3 protein. The table has 560,000 or so distinct CDR3 sequences, roughly a sixth seen once. Ten or more counts support this clonotype. V shed 4 bases and J shed 3 bases, with 19 bases lying between them. CDR1 and CDR2 (germline): MDHEN, SYDVKM. The CDR3 sequence is 17 residues long. Regarding time point: newly diagnosed GD, antithyroid drugs for less than 3 months. PBMCs were the source of the RNA used for TCR sequencing. Patients were enrolled at an endocrinology department in Xi'an, China. These records were also assigned to another study, of T cells in Graves' hyperthyroidism and ophthalmopathy. That work adds: Patients with uncontrolled infections, other autoimmune diseases, pregnancy or lactation were excluded.

This chain connects TRBV28 to TRBJ1-5; a possible D gene is TRBD1 (5 bases). Sequencing was performed on peripheral blood mononuclear cells (PBMCs), taken at new diagnosis, from a patient treated with antithyroid drugs. This TCR derives from a man aged 18 to 35 with Graves disease. CDR3: CASSSSYQGWSNQPQHF. The CDR3 DNA reads TGTGCCAGCAGTTCGTCCTATCAGGGTTGGTCCAATCAGCCCCAGCATTTT.